Sequencing of this TCR beta chain was carried out in a study of CD8 T cells in ankylosing spondylitis. The sample holds many counts of this clonotype. Antigen: not known. Each CDR3 protein is one row after TCRdb ran MiXCR on the 5' RACE reads. Of some 17,000 distinct CDR3 sequences in the sample, 7.5% to 9.5% were seen once. The ends were cut back, 1 base at V and 1 base at J, with 7 bases in the middle. This CDR3 is 14 amino acids long. Germline assignment: CDR1 LGHNT and CDR2 FRNRAP. Broader study findings: As reported, disease-linked clones showed significant enrichment in matched ankylosing spondylitis synovial fluid. Characteristic, it appeared, of ankylosing spondylitis blood was a TCR beta motif of roughly eight highly homologous variants.

The receptor was derived from a male donor with ankylosing spondylitis or in good health (not recorded which). Material for sequencing was blood. The rearrangement uses TRBV12-5 and TRBJ1-1; D is undetermined. The CDR3 nucleotides read TGTGCTAGTGGTTTGGCCATTTCGAACACTGAAGCTTTCTTT. This gives the protein CASGLAISNTEAFF.